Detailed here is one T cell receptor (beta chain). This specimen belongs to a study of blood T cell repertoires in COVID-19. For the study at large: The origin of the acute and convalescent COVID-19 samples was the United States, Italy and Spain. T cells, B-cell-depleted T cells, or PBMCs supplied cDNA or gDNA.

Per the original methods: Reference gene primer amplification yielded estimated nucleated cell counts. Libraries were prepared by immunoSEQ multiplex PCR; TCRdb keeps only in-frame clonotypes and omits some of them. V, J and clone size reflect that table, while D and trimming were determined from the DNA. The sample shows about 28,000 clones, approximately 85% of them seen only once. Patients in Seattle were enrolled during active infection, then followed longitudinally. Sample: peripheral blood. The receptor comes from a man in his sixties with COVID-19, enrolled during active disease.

The CDR3 is CASTVGGIPGELFF. For the CDR3, the DNA is TGTGCCAGCACCGTGGGGGGGATCCCCGGGGAGCTGTTTTTT. This chain joins TRBV28 and TRBJ2-2, with 7 bases identical to TRBD2. CDR3 length equals 14 residues. J gave up 6 bases and V 7 bases, and 8 bases lay outside the gene matches. CDR1 is MDHEN, CDR2 SYDVKM, per germline.